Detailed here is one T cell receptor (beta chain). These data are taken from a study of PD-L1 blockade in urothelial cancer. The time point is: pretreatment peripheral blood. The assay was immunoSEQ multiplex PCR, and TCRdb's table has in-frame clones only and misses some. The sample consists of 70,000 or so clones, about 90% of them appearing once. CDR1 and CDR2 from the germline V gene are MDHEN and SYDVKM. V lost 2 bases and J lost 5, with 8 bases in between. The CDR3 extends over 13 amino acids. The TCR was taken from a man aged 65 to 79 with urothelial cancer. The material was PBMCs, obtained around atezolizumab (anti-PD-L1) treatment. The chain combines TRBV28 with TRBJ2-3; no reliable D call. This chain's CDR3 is CASSLPERDTQYF. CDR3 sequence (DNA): TGTGCCAGCAGTTTACCGGAGAGAGATACGCAGTATTTT.